This is a list of T cell receptor beta chains from one sample in a study of OX40 agonist ivuxolimab in advanced cancers. TCRdb's copy holds only in-frame clones and misses some; the assay was immunoSEQ multiplex PCR. The top ten hold around 9.9% of the sample, which has tens of thousands of clones, over 80% seen once. The sample here was CD4+ or CD8+ T cells sorted from blood, taken in a trial of the OX40 agonist ivuxolimab. The receptor source for this set is an adult with an advanced solid tumor such as melanoma, head and neck, liver or kidney cancer. Both conserved end residues are part of each CDR3. D genes are given only for firm matches. Rows may omit the clone size; those that give it use once, few, many or a size class.

J gene | clone size | V gene | D gene | CDR3 DNA | CDR3 protein
TRBJ2-7 | NA | TRBV27 | NA | TGTGCCAGCAGTTATCGGAAGTACTACGAGCAGTACTTC | CASSYRKYYEQYF
TRBJ2-2 | NA | TRBV2 | TRBD1 | TGTGCCAGCAGTGAAGGACAGGGCTACACCGGGGAGCTGTTTTTT | CASSEGQGYTGELFF
TRBJ2-7 | NA | TRBV11-1 | TRBD1 | TGTGCCAGCAGCCCATCGACAGGGGCCTACGAGCAGTACTTC | CASSPSTGAYEQYF
TRBJ1-2 | NA | TRBV28 | TRBD1 | TGTGCCAGCAGTAAAAACAGGGGGGAGGTTTATGGCTACACCTTC | CASSKNRGEVYGYTF
TRBJ1-2 | NA | TRBV6-4 | NA | TGTGCCAGCAGTGACTGGCGAATGGGGAGGAGCGCTAACTATGGCTACACCTTC | CASSDWRMGRSANYGYTF
TRBJ2-7 | once | TRBV5-4 | NA | TGTGCCAGCAGCTTGGGACGGGATTCCTACTACGAGCAGTACTTC | CASSLGRDSYYEQYF
TRBJ2-2 | NA | TRBV11-2 | TRBD2 | TGTGCCAGCAGCTACGGGACTAGCGGGACTCGCGGGGAGCTGTTTTTT | CASSYGTSGTRGELFF
TRBJ2-7 | NA | TRBV7-9 | NA | TGTGCCAGCAGCTCTGGGCAGTTGAATGCCCACGAGCAGTACTTC | CASSSGQLNAHEQYF
TRBJ2-1 | NA | TRBV27 | NA | TGTGCCAGCAGTTTCGGCCCCGATTACAATGAGCAGTTCTTC | CASSFGPDYNEQFF
TRBJ2-5 | NA | TRBV27 | NA | TGTGCCAGCAGTTTATCGGCGGTAACTAAGGGCCAAGAGACCCAGTACTTC | CASSLSAVTKGQETQYF
TRBJ2-5 | NA | TRBV7-8 | NA | TGTGCCAGCAGCTCACACCCGTTCGTAGGAAGGGAAGAGACCCAGTACTTC | CASSSHPFVGREETQYF
TRBJ2-7 | NA | TRBV7-8 | TRBD2 | TGTGCCAGCAGCTCTGGACTAGCGAGGGACGAGCAGTACTTC | CASSSGLARDEQYF
TRBJ2-7 | NA | TRBV5-5 | NA | TGTGCCAGCAGCTTGGGCGGAGTCTCTTCCTACGAGCAGTACTTC | CASSLGGVSSYEQYF
TRBJ1-1 | once | TRBV6-4 | NA | TGTGCCAGCAGTGACGGGTTGGATGGAACTGAAGCTTTCTTT | CASSDGLDGTEAFF
TRBJ1-5 | NA | TRBV11-2 | NA | TGTGCCAGCAGCTGGGGGGGGGCCGGCCAGCCCCAGCATTTT | CASSWGGAGQPQHF